Listed below are T cell receptor beta chains from one sample, sequenced in a study of T cells in Graves' hyperthyroidism and ophthalmopathy. Each CDR3 protein is one row after TCRdb ran MiXCR on the multiplex PCR reads. The table lists nearly 750,000 distinct CDR3 sequences, around a third of them singletons. The sample comprised blood. These receptors were obtained from a woman in her thirties or forties with Graves' hyperthyroidism. The CDR3 runs from the conserved cysteine through the conserved F or W. D genes are given only for firm matches. The size entry is marked missing in some rows and otherwise reads once, few, many or a size class.

j_call: TRBJ1-5
v_call: TRBV10-3
d_call: TRBD1
clone_size: .
cdr3_nt: TGTGCCATCAGTCGGGGACAGGGGCAGAGCAATCAGCCCCAGCATTTT
cdr3_aa: CAISRGQGQSNQPQHF

j_call: TRBJ1-1
v_call: TRBV10-3
d_call: .
clone_size: .
cdr3_nt: TGTGCCAGCAGTTACTCGCTGGCGGGGGCCACTGAAGCTTTCTTT
cdr3_aa: CASSYSLAGATEAFF

j_call: TRBJ1-2
v_call: TRBV6-6
d_call: TRBD1
clone_size: .
cdr3_nt: TGTGCCAGCAGTTTTAAGGGGGCTAACTATGGCCACACCTTC
cdr3_aa: CASSFKGANYGHTF

j_call: TRBJ2-6
v_call: TRBV7-2
d_call: .
clone_size: .
cdr3_nt: TGTGCCAGCAGCTTAAAACGGGGGACTGGGGCCAACGTCCTGACTTTC
cdr3_aa: CASSLKRGTGANVLTF

j_call: TRBJ1-4
v_call: TRBV5-6
d_call: .
clone_size: few
cdr3_nt: TGTGCCAGCAGCGGAACAGGGACAACTAATGAAAAACTGTTTTTT
cdr3_aa: CASSGTGTTNEKLFF

j_call: TRBJ2-5
v_call: TRBV5-6
d_call: TRBD2
clone_size: .
cdr3_nt: TGTGCCAGCAGCTTGGGGACTAGCATGGGTGAGACCCAGTACTTC
cdr3_aa: CASSLGTSMGETQYF

j_call: TRBJ1-2
v_call: TRBV4-1
d_call: .
clone_size: .
cdr3_nt: TGCGCCAGCAGCCAAGATCCAGCGAACTATGGCTACACCTTC
cdr3_aa: CASSQDPANYGYTF

j_call: TRBJ1-1
v_call: TRBV10-2
d_call: .
clone_size: .
cdr3_nt: TGTGCCAGCTCACCTTCTTACACAGGTTCGGGTGAAGCTTTCTTT
cdr3_aa: CASSPSYTGSGEAFF

j_call: TRBJ2-2
v_call: TRBV11-2
d_call: .
clone_size: many
cdr3_nt: TGTGCCAGCAGCATGGTTGGACCGCGTACCGGGGAGCTGTTTTTT
cdr3_aa: CASSMVGPRTGELFF

j_call: TRBJ2-2
v_call: TRBV5-6
d_call: TRBD1
clone_size: few
cdr3_nt: TGTGCCAGCAGCGGGGGACAGTCCGGGGAGCTGTTTTTT
cdr3_aa: CASSGGQSGELFF

j_call: TRBJ2-1
v_call: TRBV2
d_call: .
clone_size: many
cdr3_nt: TGTGCCAGCACCCTGGGTCCTAATGAGCAGTTCTTC
cdr3_aa: CASTLGPNEQFF

j_call: TRBJ2-2
v_call: TRBV15
d_call: .
clone_size: .
cdr3_nt: TGTGCCACCAGCACTTCAACCGGGGAGCTGTTTTTT
cdr3_aa: CATSTSTGELFF

j_call: TRBJ2-6
v_call: TRBV5-6
d_call: .
clone_size: many
cdr3_nt: TGTGCCAGCAGCTGGCGGGACTCTGGGGCCAACGTCCTGACTTTC
cdr3_aa: CASSWRDSGANVLTF

j_call: TRBJ1-2
v_call: TRBV2
d_call: .
clone_size: many
cdr3_nt: TGTGCCAGCAGTCAACTCGGGACACAAATAGGGGGCTACACCTTC
cdr3_aa: CASSQLGTQIGGYTF

j_call: TRBJ1-1
v_call: TRBV12-3/TRBV12-4
d_call: .
clone_size: .
cdr3_nt: TGTGCCAGCAGTCAGCAGAGAGTCACTGAAGCTTTCTTT
cdr3_aa: CASSQQRVTEAFF

j_call: TRBJ1-1
v_call: TRBV15
d_call: .
clone_size: .
cdr3_nt: TGTGCCACCAGCAGGCCCCTCGTGGGTAACACTGAAGCTTTCTTT
cdr3_aa: CATSRPLVGNTEAFF

j_call: TRBJ2-7
v_call: TRBV7-9
d_call: .
clone_size: many
cdr3_nt: TGTGCCAGCAGCTCCAACCGTGTTAGGTCCTACGAGCAGTACTTC
cdr3_aa: CASSSNRVRSYEQYF

j_call: TRBJ2-7
v_call: TRBV7-2
d_call: .
clone_size: .
cdr3_nt: TGTGCCAGCAGCAGTGTTTCGGATTGGGTCTTC
cdr3_aa: CASSSVSDWVF

j_call: TRBJ1-1
v_call: TRBV10-1
d_call: .
clone_size: many
cdr3_nt: TGCGCCAGCAGTGAACCGGGCATGAACGCTGAAGCTTTCTTT
cdr3_aa: CASSEPGMNAEAFF

j_call: TRBJ1-3
v_call: TRBV6-6
d_call: .
clone_size: few
cdr3_nt: TGTGCCAGCGTGGACAGCTCTGGAAACACCATATATTTT
cdr3_aa: CASVDSSGNTIYF

j_call: TRBJ1-5
v_call: TRBV25-1
d_call: .
clone_size: many
cdr3_nt: TGTGCCAGCAGTGGGACAGTCAATCAGCCCCAGCATTTT
cdr3_aa: CASSGTVNQPQHF

j_call: TRBJ2-7
v_call: TRBV29-1
d_call: TRBD2
clone_size: .
cdr3_nt: TGCAGCGCCGCCCTGACGGGGACTAGCAACGAGCAGTACTTC
cdr3_aa: CSAALTGTSNEQYF

j_call: TRBJ2-7
v_call: TRBV28
d_call: .
clone_size: .
cdr3_nt: TGTGCCAGCAGACCTACCCACAGACCTATTTACGAGCAGTACTTC
cdr3_aa: CASRPTHRPIYEQYF

j_call: TRBJ1-1
v_call: TRBV12-3/TRBV12-4
d_call: TRBD1
clone_size: few
cdr3_nt: TGTGCCAGCAGTTGGGGACAGGGGGATCTGGGCACTGAAGCTTTCTTT
cdr3_aa: CASSWGQGDLGTEAFF

j_call: TRBJ1-2
v_call: TRBV9
d_call: .
clone_size: many
cdr3_nt: TGTGCCAGCAGCGTAGTTTCTGGGGATGGCTACACCTTC
cdr3_aa: CASSVVSGDGYTF